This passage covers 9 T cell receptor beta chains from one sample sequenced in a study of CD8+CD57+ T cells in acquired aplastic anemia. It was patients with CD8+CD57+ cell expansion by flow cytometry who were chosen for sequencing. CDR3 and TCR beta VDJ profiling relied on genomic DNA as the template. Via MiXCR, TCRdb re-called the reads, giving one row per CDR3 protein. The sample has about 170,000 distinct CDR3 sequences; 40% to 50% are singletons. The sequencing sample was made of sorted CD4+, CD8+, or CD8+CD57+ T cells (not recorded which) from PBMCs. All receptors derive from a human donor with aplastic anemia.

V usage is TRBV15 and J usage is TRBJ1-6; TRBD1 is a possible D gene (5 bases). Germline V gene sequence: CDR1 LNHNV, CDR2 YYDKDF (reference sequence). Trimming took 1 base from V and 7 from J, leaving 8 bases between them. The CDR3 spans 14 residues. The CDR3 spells CATSRVGENSPLHF. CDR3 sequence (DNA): TGTGCCACCAGCAGAGTGGGGGAAAATTCACCCCTCCACTTT.

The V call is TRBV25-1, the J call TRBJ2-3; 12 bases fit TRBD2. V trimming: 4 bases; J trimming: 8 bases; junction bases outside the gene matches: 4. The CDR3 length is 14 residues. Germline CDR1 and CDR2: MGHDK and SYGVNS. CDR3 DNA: TGTGCCAGCAGTGGACTAGCGGGAGTTGGTACGCAGTATTTT. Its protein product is CASSGLAGVGTQYF. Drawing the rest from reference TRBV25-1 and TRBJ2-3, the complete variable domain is EADIYQTPRYLVIGTGKKITLECSQTMGHDKMYWYQQDPGMELHLIHYSYGVNSTEKGDLSSESTVSRIRTEHFPLTLESARPSHTSQYLCASSGLAGVGTQYFGPGTRLTVL.

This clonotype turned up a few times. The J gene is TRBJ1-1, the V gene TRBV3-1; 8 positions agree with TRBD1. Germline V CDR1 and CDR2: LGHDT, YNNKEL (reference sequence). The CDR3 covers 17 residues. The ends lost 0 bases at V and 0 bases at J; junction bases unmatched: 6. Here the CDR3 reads CASSQERTGWMNTEAFF. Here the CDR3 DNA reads TGTGCCAGCAGCCAAGAGAGGACAGGGTGGATGAACACTGAAGCTTTCTTT. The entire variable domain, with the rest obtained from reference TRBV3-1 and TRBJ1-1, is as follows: DTAVSQTPKYLVTQMGNDKSIKCEQNLGHDTMYWYKQDSKKFLKIMFSYNNKELIINETVPNRFSPKSPDKAHLNLHINSLELGDSAVYFCASSQERTGWMNTEAFFGQGTRLTVV.

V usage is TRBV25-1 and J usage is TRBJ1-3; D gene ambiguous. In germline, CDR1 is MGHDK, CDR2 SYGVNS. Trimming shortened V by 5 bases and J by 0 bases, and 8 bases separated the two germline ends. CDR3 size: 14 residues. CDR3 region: CASSFAGSGNTIYF. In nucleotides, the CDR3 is TGTGCCAGCAGTTTCGCAGGCTCTGGAAACACCATATATTTT.

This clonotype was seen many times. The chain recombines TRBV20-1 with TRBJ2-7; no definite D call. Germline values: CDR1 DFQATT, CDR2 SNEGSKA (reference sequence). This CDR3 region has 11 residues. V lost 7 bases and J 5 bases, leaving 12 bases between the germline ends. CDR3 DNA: TGCAGTGTTAGTCCGGAGAACGAGCAGTACTTC. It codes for CSVSPENEQYF.

The CDR3 is CASSQDSPREGYEQYF. As DNA, the CDR3 is TGCGCCAGCAGCCAAGATTCTCCCCGGGAGGGGTACGAGCAGTACTTC. This chain joins TRBV4-1 and TRBJ2-7; 8 nucleotides line up with TRBD2. The CDR3 is 16 residues long. The germline CDR1 and CDR2 sequences are MGHRA and YSYEKL. V lost 0 bases, J lost 4 bases, and 8 bases stayed unmatched.

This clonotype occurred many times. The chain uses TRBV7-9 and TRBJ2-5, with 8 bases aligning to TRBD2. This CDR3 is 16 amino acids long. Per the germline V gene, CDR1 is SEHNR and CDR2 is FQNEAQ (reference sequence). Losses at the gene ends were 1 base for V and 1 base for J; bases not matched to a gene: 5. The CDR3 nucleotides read TGTGCCAGCAGCTTAGGGAGCGGGAGATCCCAAGAGACCCAGTACTTC. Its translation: CASSLGSGRSQETQYF.

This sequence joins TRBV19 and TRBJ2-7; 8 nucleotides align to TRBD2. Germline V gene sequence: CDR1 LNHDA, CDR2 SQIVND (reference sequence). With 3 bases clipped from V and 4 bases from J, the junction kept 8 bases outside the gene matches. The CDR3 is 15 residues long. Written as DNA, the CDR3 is TGTGCCAGTAGTATGGGAAGCGGGAGTGGGTACGAGCAGTACTTC. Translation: CASSMGSGSGYEQYF.

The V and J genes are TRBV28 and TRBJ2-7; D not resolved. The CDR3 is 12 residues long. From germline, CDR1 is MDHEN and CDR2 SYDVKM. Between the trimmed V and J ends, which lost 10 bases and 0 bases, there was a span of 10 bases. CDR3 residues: CATQVGSYEQYF. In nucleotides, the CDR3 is TGTGCCACCCAAGTGGGCTCCTACGAGCAGTACTTC.